The next 18 T cell receptor beta chains were all read from a single sample in a study of cytomegalovirus exposure and HLA in healthy donors. The table came from immunoSEQ multiplex PCR; TCRdb's copy has only in-frame clones and leaves some out. The top ten hold around 0.88% of the sample, which has 250,000 to 400,000 clones, 70% to 90% seen once. The source material was PBMCs. These receptors came from a man aged 30-40 years in good health and CMV-seronegative.

This clone appeared a single time. J is TRBJ1-4 and V is TRBV30; D remains ambiguous. Germline-derived CDR1 and CDR2 are GTSNPN and SVGIG (reference sequence). V lost 2 bases and J lost 8, with 6 bases in between. CDR3 length: 11 residues. The DNA of the CDR3 is TGTGCCTGGAGTAGCTCGGAAAAACTGTTTTTT. Translating gives CAWSSSEKLFF.

A remark on this clone: The sample carries other DNA sequences with the same CDR3. The V and J genes are TRBV6-4 and TRBJ2-7; 9 bases align to TRBD2. The CDR3 consists of 14 residues. V shed 6 bases, J shed 3 bases, and the junction held 6 bases outside the gene matches. Germline CDR1 and CDR2: MRHNA and SNTAGT. The CDR3 loop reads CASRRLAGDYEQYF. The CDR3 DNA is TGTGCCAGCAGAAGGTTAGCGGGGGACTACGAGCAGTACTTC.

CDR3 nucleotides: TGTGCCAGCAGCCAAGGACAGGGTACCGATGGCTACACCTTC. This sequence encodes CASSQGQGTDGYTF. The rearrangement joins TRBV4-2 to TRBJ1-2; 7 nucleotides align to TRBD1. The ends lost 1 base at V and 6 bases at J; junction bases unmatched: 5. The germline CDR1 and CDR2 sequences are LGHNA and YNFKEQ. The CDR3 is made up of 14 amino acids.

The chain links TRBV27 to TRBJ1-1, with TRBD1 matching over 11 bases. The CDR3 sequence is 16 residues long. Looked up from germline, CDR1 is MNHEY and CDR2 is SMNVEV (reference sequence). V lost 1 base and J lost 7; bases outside the gene matches: 8. This CDR3 reads CASSLYRGQGENEAFF. The CDR3 DNA reads TGTGCCAGCAGTTTATACCGGGGACAGGGGGAAAATGAAGCTTTCTTT.

The chain couples TRBV5-1 to TRBJ1-1; D call uncertain. The CDR3 extends over 14 amino acids. Looked up from germline, CDR1 is SGHRS and CDR2 is YFSETQ. V shed 0 bases and J shed 0 bases, with 6 bases lying between them. CDR3 amino acids: CASSLAELNTEAFF. CDR3 in DNA: TGCGCCAGCAGCTTGGCAGAACTGAACACTGAAGCTTTCTTT.

The chain links TRBV5-1 to TRBJ1-2, with D possibly being TRBD1 (5 bases). The CDR3 runs to 13 residues. Germline V lookup: CDR1 SGHRS, CDR2 YFSETQ. The V gene lost 0 bases and the J gene lost 5 bases, with 8 bases spanning the gap. Written as DNA, the CDR3 is TGCGCCAGCAGCTTGGGACAGAGATATGGCTACACCTTC. Translated: CASSLGQRYGYTF.

The genes are TRBV7-9 and TRBJ1-2; maybe TRBD1 (5 bases). The CDR3 sequence is 16 residues long. V shed 7 bases and J shed 0 bases, with 18 bases lying between them. Per germline, CDR1 SEHNR and CDR2 FQNEAQ (reference sequence). This CDR3 is CASTPWGDPANYGYTF. The CDR3 bases are TGTGCCAGCACCCCCTGGGGGGACCCCGCTAACTATGGCTACACCTTC.

This clone was seen only once. This chain joins TRBV5-1 and TRBJ2-1, with 12 nucleotides matching TRBD2. Losses at the gene ends were 0 bases for V and 4 bases for J; bases not matched to a gene: 2. The CDR3 covers 16 residues. CDR1 and CDR2 from the germline V gene are SGHRS and YFSETQ. This chain's CDR3 is CASSLVTSGGYNEQFF. In nucleotides, the CDR3 is TGCGCCAGCAGCTTGGTGACTAGCGGGGGATACAATGAGCAGTTCTTC.

The chain combines TRBV29-1 with TRBJ1-2, with TRBD1 as a possible D gene (6 bases). CDR3 length: 14 residues. V was pared by 2 bases and J by 4 bases, with 14 bases between. Germline assignment: CDR1 SQVTM and CDR2 ANQGSEA. For the CDR3, the DNA is TGCAGCGTTGAATCGGGGGGCGCGGGCTATGGCTACACCTTC. Residues: CSVESGGAGYGYTF.

CDR3 nucleotide sequence: TGTGCCAGCAGACCCGGACGGACAGGGGGCAACAATGAGCAGTTCTTC. The encoded protein is CASRPGRTGGNNEQFF. The genes are TRBV7-9 and TRBJ2-1, with TRBD1 identical over 11 bases. This CDR3 is 16 amino acids long. The germline V gene encodes CDR1 SEHNR and CDR2 FQNEAQ (reference sequence). Trimming took 6 bases from V and 5 from J; bases not matched to a gene: 9.

This chain uses TRBV18 with TRBJ1-2; 9 nucleotides match TRBD1. Losses at the gene ends were 5 bases for V and 4 bases for J; bases not matched to a gene: 8. From germline, CDR1 is KGHSH and CDR2 LQKENI. The CDR3 loop spans 15 amino acids. The DNA for the CDR3 is TGTGCCAGCTCATCAAACAGGGGGCCTTCCTATGGCTACACCTTC. It yields the protein CASSSNRGPSYGYTF.

The chain joins TRBV6-6 to TRBJ1-1; D unclear. This CDR3 is 13 amino acids long. V was clipped by 5 bases and J by 1 base, with 8 bases between them. Germline CDR1 MNHNY, CDR2 SVGAGI (reference sequence). CDR3 sequence (DNA): TGTGCCAGCAGTGGGCCGCAGAACACTGAAGCTTTCTTT. It codes for CASSGPQNTEAFF.

This clone was seen more than once but under ten times. The CDR3 DNA reads TGTGCTAGTGGCCCTCGACAGGGGCTAACTAGCACAGATACGCAGTATTTT. Translation: CASGPRQGLTSTDTQYF. The V gene is TRBV12-5, the J gene TRBJ2-3, with 8 bases fitting TRBD1. Trimming removed 6 bases from V and 0 bases from J; junction bases left unmatched: 11. CDR3 length: 17 amino acids. Germline CDR1 reads LGHNT; CDR2 reads FRNRAP.

The gene calls are TRBV9 and TRBJ2-2, with 14 positions matching TRBD2. V trimming: 3 bases; J trimming: 0 bases; junction bases outside the gene matches: 4. The germline V gene encodes CDR1 SGDLS and CDR2 YYNGEE. The CDR3 runs to 18 residues. The CDR3, as DNA: TGTGCCAGCAGCGGGGGACTAGCGGGGGCAGCGAACACCGGGGAGCTGTTTTTT. It translates to CASSGGLAGAANTGELFF. Supplemented by reference TRBV9 and TRBJ2-2, the full variable domain reads DSGVTQTPKHLITATGQRVTLRCSPRSGDLSVYWYQQSLDQGLQFLIQYYNGEERAKGNILERFSAQQFPDLHSELNLSSLELGDSALYFCASSGGLAGAANTGELFFGEGSRLTVL.

The chain recombines TRBV14 with TRBJ1-4, with 7 bases identical to TRBD1. The CDR3 covers 15 residues. Trimming at V came to 4 bases and at J to 12 bases, leaving 14 bases not matched to a gene. From germline, CDR1 is SGHDN and CDR2 FVKESK. The DNA of the CDR3 is TGTGCCAGCAGCCCGACCGGGACAGTGTCTCGTGAACTGTTTTTT. Protein sequence: CASSPTGTVSRELFF.

The CDR3 DNA follows: TGTGCCAGCAGTTTATCCCCTAGCGGACTTTCCTACGAGCAGTACTTC. Translation gives CASSLSPSGLSYEQYF. The genes are TRBV27 and TRBJ2-7; TRBD2 matches at 7 bases. The trim removed 0 bases at V and 1 base at J, leaving 6 bases unmatched. Germline lookup yields CDR1 MNHEY and CDR2 SMNVEV (reference sequence). The CDR3 length is 16 residues.

This clone has a handful of counts. This rearrangement joins TRBV18 to TRBJ1-4; a possible D gene is TRBD1 (5 bases). The CDR3 consists of 15 residues. The ends were cut back, 3 bases at V and 4 bases at J, with 12 bases in the middle. Germline CDR1 reads KGHSH; CDR2 reads LQKENI. CDR3 sequence (DNA): TGTGCCAGCTCACCCGGACACACAGATAATGAAAAACTGTTTTTT. It yields the protein CASSPGHTDNEKLFF. The full variable domain, rest sourced from reference TRBV18 and TRBJ1-4, is NAGVMQNPRHLVRRRGQEARLRCSPMKGHSHVYWYRQLPEEGLKFMVYLQKENIIDESGMPKERFSAEFPKEGPSILRIQQVVRGDSAAYFCASSPGHTDNEKLFFGSGTQLSVL.

V gene TRBV14 combines with J gene TRBJ2-1; no firm D call. CDR1 is SGHDN, CDR2 FVKESK, per germline. There are 15 residues in the CDR3. Trimming took 1 base from V and 8 from J, leaving 15 bases between them. CDR3 protein: CASSQVGLRFDEQFF. CDR3 nucleotides: TGTGCCAGCAGCCAAGTAGGTCTCAGGTTCGATGAGCAGTTCTTC.